Listed below are T cell receptor beta chains from one sample, sequenced in a study of blood T cells in healthy people across ages. TCRdb passed the 5' RACE reads through MiXCR, listing each CDR3 protein once. The repertoire has over a million distinct CDR3 sequences, 42% of them found once; the top ten carry 7.9%. Sequencing input: blood. The receptors were gathered from a woman aged 18-35 years in good health. Each CDR3 is given with its conserved first and last residue.

>TRBV20-1|TRBJ2-3
CSVHIAGGPGDTQYF
>TRBV20-1|TRBJ1-1
CSARVPDRGNTEAFF
>TRBV20-1|TRBJ2-3
CSARDRVFTDTQYF
>TRBV12-3/TRBV12-4|TRBJ2-7
CATTGWVSDEQYF
>TRBV29-1|TRBJ2-2
CSEKGLAGDDGTGELFF
>TRBV10-2|TRBJ1-5
CASSESWSSNQPQHF
>TRBV20-1|TRBJ2-3
CSASWASGRVADTQYF
>TRBV27|TRBJ2-1
CASSTSGEGDEQFF
>TRBV20-1|TRBJ2-5
CSAIDRGETQYF
>TRBV20-1|TRBJ2-1
CSARFIQAGYNEQFF
>TRBV5-1|TRBJ1-2
CASSLAVAGDYGYTF
>TRBV3-1|TRBJ1-2
CASSQKGGQAFGYTF
>TRBV20-1|TRBJ2-5
CSASLASGSETQYF
>TRBV12-3/TRBV12-4|TRBJ2-7
CDSSLRRVRYEQYF
>TRBV29-1|TRBJ1-2
CSVEKVTRGYGYTF
>TRBV7-3|TRBJ1-1
CASSSEDRGRAEAFF
>TRBV6-1|TRBJ2-3
CASSAGTTGRSTDTQYF
>TRBV20-1|TRBJ2-5
CSASGPKETQYF
>TRBV29-1|TRBJ2-1
CSGEGTSGWGEQFF
>TRBV12-3/TRBV12-4|TRBJ2-7
CASSFNRGRNEQYF
>TRBV11-2|TRBJ1-5
CASSSIREPNQPQHF
>TRBV20-1|TRBJ2-5
CSARPREDQETQYF
>TRBV6-6|TRBJ1-2
CASSSRSDYGYTF
>TRBV2|TRBJ2-3
CASSPAGLPSTDTQYF